The 23 T cell receptor beta chains in this list originate from one sample, sequenced in a study of blood T cell repertoires in COVID-19. Assay: immunoSEQ multiplex PCR; the TCRdb copy retains only in-frame clones and omits some. The sample has 250,000 or so clones; approximately 86% are singletons. Material for sequencing was PBMCs or T cells enriched from blood (not recorded which). The origin of the receptors is a woman in her forties or fifties who had recovered from COVID-19.

Only a few counts were recorded for this clone. The chain has TRBV18 and TRBJ2-7; TRBD2 matches at 13 bases. This CDR3 has 18 amino acids. The germline V gene has CDR1 KGHSH and CDR2 LQKENI. Trimming removed 0 bases from V and 1 base from J; junction bases left unmatched: 6. CDR3 in DNA: TGTGCCAGCTCACCACCGCGGACTAGCGGGAGAGGGTCCTACGAGCAGTACTTC. Its translation: CASSPPRTSGRGSYEQYF.

This rearrangement joins TRBV4-1 to TRBJ1-1, with TRBD1 as a possible D gene (6 bases). The CDR3 length is 15 residues. Trimming shortened V by 3 bases and J by 0 bases, and 11 bases separated the two germline ends. Germline CDR1 reads MGHRA; CDR2 reads YSYEKL. For the CDR3, the DNA is TGCGCCAGCAGCCACGTCAAGGGGGTGAACACTGAAGCTTTCTTT. This encodes CASSHVKGVNTEAFF.

The chain is built from TRBV2 and TRBJ1-5, with 7 bases lining up with TRBD1. This CDR3 spans 13 amino acids. The V gene's germline CDR1 is SNHLY and CDR2 FYNNEI. V was clipped by 10 bases and J by 10 bases; unmatched bases: 13. Here the CDR3 reads CATGRQGPTPQHF. The CDR3 nucleotides are TGTGCCACCGGACGACAGGGCCCCACTCCCCAGCATTTT.

The chain links TRBV7-3 to TRBJ1-2, with TRBD1 identical over 7 bases. Per the germline V gene, CDR1 is SGHTA and CDR2 is FQGTGA. The CDR3 covers 14 residues. After removal of 5 bases from V and 4 bases from J, the junction contained 7 bases not matched to a gene. In nucleotides, the CDR3 is TGTGCCAGCAGCCAACTAGACAGGGTCTATGGCTACACCTTC. Protein: CASSQLDRVYGYTF.

The chain links TRBV5-6 to TRBJ2-5; D is uncertain. Germline lookup yields CDR1 SGHDT and CDR2 YYEEEE. The CDR3 covers 13 residues. V was pared by 4 bases and J by 2 bases, with 9 bases between. CDR3 DNA: TGTGCCAGCAGCCCGACTGTTCAAGAGACCCAGTACTTC. Its translation: CASSPTVQETQYF.

This chain uses TRBV28 with TRBJ1-1; no firm D call. Germline V gene sequence: CDR1 MDHEN, CDR2 SYDVKM. The CDR3 loop spans 12 amino acids. Trimming took 4 bases from V and 7 from J, leaving 10 bases between them. The CDR3 is CASSSAQIEAFF. DNA of the CDR3: TGTGCCAGCAGTTCCGCACAGATTGAAGCTTTCTTT.

This clone is a singleton in its sample. The chain joins TRBV6-5 to TRBJ2-1; perhaps TRBD2 as D (6 bases). V dropped 6 bases and J dropped 1 base, with 10 bases sitting between them. Per the germline V gene, CDR1 is MNHEY and CDR2 is SVGAGI. The CDR3 length is 14 residues. The DNA of the CDR3 is TGTGCCAGCAGAGAGGGACTTTCCTACAATGAGCAGTTCTTC. It codes for CASREGLSYNEQFF.

Only one count was recorded for this clone. The chain links TRBV5-1 to TRBJ1-6, with D unresolved. V gave up 4 bases and J gave up 5 bases, with 7 bases separating them. Looked up from germline, CDR1 is SGHRS and CDR2 is YFSETQ. The CDR3 has 13 residues. CDR3 nucleotide sequence: TGCGCCAGCAGCCGGGAGGATAATTCACCCCTCCACTTT. It codes for CASSREDNSPLHF.

This rearrangement joins TRBV10-1 to TRBJ1-6; TRBD1 agrees at 8 bases. The length of the CDR3 is 14 residues. Unmatched junction bases numbered 6, after V lost 4 bases and J lost 10 bases. Germline V gives CDR1 WNHNN, CDR2 SYGVQD (reference sequence). CDR3: CASSVDRERSPLHF. DNA for the CDR3: TGCGCCAGCAGTGTGGACAGGGAGCGGTCACCCCTCCACTTT.

The V and J genes are TRBV5-1 and TRBJ2-5; 10 nucleotides line up with TRBD1. CDR3 size: 15 residues. V dropped 4 bases and J dropped 2; count of bases not matched to a gene: 5. CDR1 is SGHRS, CDR2 YFSETQ, per germline. CDR3 sequence (DNA): TGCGCCAGCAGCCCTCTGGGACAGGGGCAAGAGACCCAGTACTTC. This codes for CASSPLGQGQETQYF.

This sequence joins TRBV5-1 and TRBJ2-1, with 7 bases that match TRBD2. J lost 5 bases, V lost 3 bases, and 8 bases had no gene match. Germline-derived CDR1 and CDR2 are SGHRS and YFSETQ. CDR3 length: 15 amino acids. In nucleotides, the CDR3 is TGCGCCAGCAGCTCCTTGGTCGGGAGGAACAATGAGCAGTTCTTC. It translates to CASSSLVGRNNEQFF.

The rearrangement links TRBV27 to TRBJ2-7, with 8 bases matching TRBD1. Trimming at V came to 0 bases and at J to 6 bases, leaving 4 bases not matched to a gene. This CDR3 spans 14 amino acids. CDR1 and CDR2 (germline): MNHEY, SMNVEV (reference sequence). The CDR3 DNA reads TGTGCCAGCAGTTTATCCGGGACAGGCCGCGAGCAGTACTTC. Its protein product is CASSLSGTGREQYF.

The V gene is TRBV5-4, the J gene TRBJ2-1; no reliable D call. Trimming removed 0 bases from V and 7 bases from J, with 11 bases in between. Germline V gene data show CDR1 as SGHNT and CDR2 as YYREEE (reference sequence). The CDR3 totals 14 residues. The CDR3 loop is CASSLEIFGNEQFF. CDR3 nucleotides: TGTGCCAGCAGCTTGGAGATATTCGGGAATGAGCAGTTCTTC.

This clone was counted at least ten times. The genes are TRBV3-1 (or the pseudogene TRBV3-2) and TRBJ1-6, with unresolved D. This CDR3 spans 13 amino acids. V was cut by 2 bases and J by 10 bases, with 9 bases left in between. Per germline, CDR1 LGHDT and CDR2 YNNKEL (reference sequence). In nucleotides, the CDR3 is TGTGCCAGCAGCCAAAACTCAGGATCACCCCTCCACTTT. Residues: CASSQNSGSPLHF.

The chain couples TRBV7-3 to TRBJ2-2, with D tentatively TRBD2 (6 bases). Germline-derived CDR1 and CDR2 are SGHTA and FQGTGA. The ends were cut back, 5 bases at V and 3 bases at J, with 13 bases in the middle. The CDR3 is 15 residues long. CDR3 region: CASSPRLVYTGELFF. For the CDR3, the DNA is TGTGCCAGCAGCCCCAGACTAGTATACACCGGGGAGCTGTTTTTT.

V is TRBV6-5 and J is TRBJ1-2; 8 bases line up with TRBD1. The CDR3 spans 14 residues. V was pared by 6 bases and J by 2 bases, with 5 bases of the junction left unmatched. In germline, CDR1 is MNHEY, CDR2 SVGAGI. The CDR3 DNA reads TGTGCCAGCAGGCAAACAGGGGGGAACTATGGCTACACCTTC. Residues: CASRQTGGNYGYTF.

This chain connects TRBV4-1 to TRBJ1-3; 9 bases are a match to TRBD1. This CDR3 is 15 amino acids long. The germline CDR1 and CDR2 sequences are MGHRA and YSYEKL. Trimming cost V 3 bases and J 3 bases; bases outside gene matches: 3. CDR3 DNA: TGCGCCAGCAGCCAGGGGGACAGGGTTGGAAACACCATATATTTT. Translation: CASSQGDRVGNTIYF.

V is TRBV10-1 and J is TRBJ1-6; D unresolved. The germline CDR1 and CDR2 sequences are WNHNN and SYGVQD (reference sequence). The CDR3 sequence is 14 residues long. Trimming pared 2 bases from V and 6 bases from J, leaving 8 bases between. This CDR3 reads CASSEKGANSPLHF. CDR3 sequence (DNA): TGCGCCAGCAGTGAGAAGGGAGCTAATTCACCCCTCCACTTT.

CDR3 sequence reads: CASSLGGKQETQYF. DNA for the CDR3: TGCGCCAGCAGCTTGGGCGGGAAACAAGAGACCCAGTACTTC. This chain uses TRBV5-1 with TRBJ2-5, with D tentatively TRBD2 (6 bases). Germline V lookup: CDR1 SGHRS, CDR2 YFSETQ. The length of the CDR3 is 14 residues. Trimming took 0 bases from V and 2 from J, leaving 8 bases between them. Full variable domain (outside the CDR3, taken from reference TRBV5-1 and TRBJ2-5): KAGVTQTPRYLIKTRGQQVTLSCSPISGHRSVSWYQQTPGQGLQFLFEYFSETQRNKGNFPGRFSGRQFSNSRSEMNVSTLELGDSALYLCASSLGGKQETQYFGPGTRLLVL.

There are a few counts of this clone. V is TRBV7-9 and J is TRBJ1-2; TRBD1 matches 8 bases. This CDR3 comprises 15 residues. Germline values: CDR1 SEHNR, CDR2 FQNEAQ (reference sequence). V dropped 1 base and J dropped 7; count of bases not matched to a gene: 8. The CDR3 DNA is TGTGCCAGCAGCTTAGATAGGCAGGGGGCCTCTGGCTACACCTTC. Its translation: CASSLDRQGASGYTF. The full variable domain, rest sourced from reference TRBV7-9 and TRBJ1-2, is DTGVSQNPRHKITKRGQNVTFRCDPISEHNRLYWYRQTLGQGPEFLTYFQNEAQLEKSRLLSDRFSAERPKGSFSTLEIQRTEQGDSAMYLCASSLDRQGASGYTFGSGTRLTVV.

This clone was seen a single time. The chain recombines TRBV14 with TRBJ2-7, with TRBD1 identical over 8 bases. With 2 bases clipped from V and 3 bases from J, the junction kept 3 bases outside the gene matches. CDR1 is SGHDN and CDR2 is FVKESK in the germline V gene. The CDR3 covers 14 residues. CDR3 amino acids: CASSQTGQGYEQYF. CDR3 coding DNA: TGTGCCAGCAGCCAAACCGGACAGGGCTACGAGCAGTACTTC.

As to this clone: The identical CDR3 is also encoded by other nucleotide sequences in the sample. This rearrangement joins TRBV7-2 to TRBJ2-3, with 14 bases aligning to TRBD2. V lost 4 bases to trimming and J lost 3 bases; unmatched junction nucleotides: 3. CDR1 is SGHTA, CDR2 FQGNSA, per germline. The CDR3 contains 16 residues. The CDR3 coding sequence is TGTGCCAGCAGCTCTGGACTAGCGGGAGGTACAGATACGCAGTATTTT. It is translated as CASSSGLAGGTDTQYF.

The chain links TRBV18 to TRBJ1-3; 10 bases fit TRBD1. Germline-derived CDR1 and CDR2 are KGHSH and LQKENI. V gave up 6 bases and J gave up 7 bases; unmatched junction bases: 12. The length of the CDR3 is 16 residues. The CDR3 spells CASSLQDRGLGNTIYF. For the CDR3, the DNA is TGTGCCAGCTCTCTCCAAGACAGGGGGCTCGGGAACACCATATATTTT.